One and the same sample provided the 9 T cell receptor beta chains below, sequenced in a study of blood T cell repertoires in COVID-19. Data came from immunoSEQ multiplex PCR; TCRdb stores just in-frame clones and leaves some out. The data show approximately 470,000 clones, with about nine tenths seen just once and roughly 0.72% held by the top ten. The source material was PBMCs or T cells enriched from blood (not recorded which). All receptors derive from a woman younger than 30 who had recovered from COVID-19.

CDR3 protein: CASSPSRVTDTQYF. Here the CDR3 DNA reads TGTGCCAGCAGCCCCAGCAGGGTCACAGATACGCAGTATTTT. V and J are TRBV11-2 and TRBJ2-3, with D perhaps matching TRBD1 (5 bases). The CDR3 spans 14 residues. Deletions cut 5 bases from V and 2 bases from J, with 11 bases between. Germline V gene sequence: CDR1 SGHAT, CDR2 FQNNGV. Together with reference TRBV11-2 and TRBJ2-3, the CDR3 gives the full variable domain: EAGVAQSPRYKIIEKRQSVAFWCNPISGHATLYWYQQILGQGPKLLIQFQNNGVVDDSQLPKDRFSAERLKGVDSTLKIQPAKLEDSAVYLCASSPSRVTDTQYFGPGTRLTVL.

The chain joins TRBV2 to TRBJ2-1; D unresolved. Trimming cost V 6 bases and J 3 bases, with 9 bases left between them. The CDR3 consists of 13 residues. The V gene's germline CDR1 is SNHLY and CDR2 FYNNEI. The CDR3 region is CASRPLGYNEQFF. The CDR3 DNA follows: TGTGCCAGCAGGCCCCTAGGCTACAATGAGCAGTTCTTC.

The table lists this clone with a few counts. This sequence joins TRBV4-1 and TRBJ1-5, with D perhaps TRBD1 (5 bases). CDR1 and CDR2 (germline): MGHRA, YSYEKL. Trimming removed 0 bases at V and 4 bases at J, with 10 bases between. This CDR3 is built from 15 residues. The CDR3 loop reads CASSQETGANQPQHF. The DNA of the CDR3 is TGCGCCAGCAGCCAAGAAACAGGCGCAAATCAGCCCCAGCATTTT.

This chain connects TRBV7-2 to TRBJ1-2; 10 bases map to TRBD1. With 7 bases clipped from V and 3 bases from J, the junction kept 11 bases outside the gene matches. The CDR3 is made up of 16 amino acids. The germline gives CDR1 SGHTA, CDR2 FQGNSA. In DNA, the CDR3 is TGTGCCAGCAACTCACCAACCGGGACAGGGGACTATGGCTACACCTTC. Its translation: CASNSPTGTGDYGYTF. The complete variable domain, with remaining parts taken from reference TRBV7-2 and TRBJ1-2, reads GAGVSQSPSNKVTEKGKDVELRCDPISGHTALYWYRQSLGQGLEFLIYFQGNSAPDKSGLPSDRFSAERTGGSVSTLTIQRTQQEDSAVYLCASNSPTGTGDYGYTFGSGTRLTVV.

J is TRBJ1-2 and V is TRBV5-4, with D perhaps TRBD1 (6 bases). The CDR3 has 12 residues. V dropped 4 bases and J dropped 5 bases, with 9 bases sitting between them. Germline V gene data show CDR1 as SGHNT and CDR2 as YYREEE (reference sequence). The CDR3 DNA reads TGTGCCAGCAGCAGGGGGGGTTATGGCTACACCTTC. Protein sequence: CASSRGGYGYTF.

The J gene is TRBJ2-5, the V gene TRBV19, with a weak D call TRBD2 (6 bases). CDR1 and CDR2 from the germline V gene are LNHDA and SQIVND (reference sequence). The CDR3 runs 15 residues. V was cut by 0 bases and J by 2 bases, with 10 bases left in between. CDR3 amino acids: CASSIDRTIQETQYF. Here the CDR3 DNA reads TGTGCCAGTAGTATAGATCGGACTATACAAGAGACCCAGTACTTC. Based on the CDR3 plus reference TRBV19 and TRBJ2-5, the full variable domain is DGGITQSPKYLFRKEGQNVTLSCEQNLNHDAMYWYRQDPGQGLRLIYYSQIVNDFQKGDIAEGYSVSREKKESFPLTVTSAQKNPTAFYLCASSIDRTIQETQYFGPGTRLLVL.

This sequence joins TRBV7-2 and TRBJ2-2, with 8 bases matching TRBD2. The CDR3 spans 16 residues. Trimming removed 5 bases from V and 7 bases from J; junction bases left unmatched: 12. Germline values: CDR1 SGHTA, CDR2 FQGNSA. The CDR3 DNA follows: TGTGCCAGCAGCCTTCTAGCGGGTCAGGACAGCGGGGAGCTGTTTTTT. Amino acid sequence: CASSLLAGQDSGELFF.

The CDR3: CASSQGSGANVLTF. The DNA of the CDR3 is TGTGCCAGCAGTCAGGGCTCTGGGGCCAACGTCCTGACTTTC. This chain uses TRBV3-1 (or the pseudogene TRBV3-2) with TRBJ2-6, with TRBD1 as a possible D gene (5 bases). The CDR3 runs 14 residues. CDR1 and CDR2 from the germline V gene are LGHDT and YNNKEL (reference sequence). The germline V and J ends were trimmed by 6 bases and 0 bases, with 6 bases remaining between them.

This clone appeared a single time. This chain joins TRBV6-5 and TRBJ1-1, with 7 bases lining up with TRBD1. Germline V CDR1 and CDR2: MNHEY, SVGAGI. Trimming at V came to 2 bases and at J to 0 bases, leaving 3 bases not matched to a gene. The CDR3 consists of 15 residues. CDR3 sequence: CASSYTGTVNTEAFF. In DNA, the CDR3 is TGTGCCAGCAGTTACACCGGGACAGTGAACACTGAAGCTTTCTTT.